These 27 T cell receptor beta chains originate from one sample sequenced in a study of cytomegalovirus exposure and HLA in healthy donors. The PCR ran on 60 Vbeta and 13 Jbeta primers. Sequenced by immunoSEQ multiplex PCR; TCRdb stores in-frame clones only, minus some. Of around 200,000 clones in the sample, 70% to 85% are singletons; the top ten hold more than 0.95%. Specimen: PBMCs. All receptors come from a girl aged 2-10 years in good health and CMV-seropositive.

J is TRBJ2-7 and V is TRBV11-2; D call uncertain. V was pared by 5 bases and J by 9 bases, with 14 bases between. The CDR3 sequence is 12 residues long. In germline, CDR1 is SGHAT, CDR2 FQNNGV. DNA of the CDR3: TGTGCCAGCAGCCGAGTAGGAGAAGGGCAGTACTTC. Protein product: CASSRVGEGQYF.

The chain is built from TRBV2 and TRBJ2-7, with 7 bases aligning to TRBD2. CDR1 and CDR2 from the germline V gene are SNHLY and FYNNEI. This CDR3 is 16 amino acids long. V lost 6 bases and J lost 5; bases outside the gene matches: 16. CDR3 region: CASRLPWGGNRHEQYF. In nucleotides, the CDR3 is TGTGCCAGCAGACTCCCTTGGGGGGGGAATAGACACGAGCAGTACTTC.

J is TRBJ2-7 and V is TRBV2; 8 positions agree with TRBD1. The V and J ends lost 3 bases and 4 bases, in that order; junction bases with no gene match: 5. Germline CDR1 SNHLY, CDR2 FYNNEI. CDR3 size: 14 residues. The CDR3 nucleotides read TGTGCCAGCAGTGATCAGGGGGCGGGTTACGAGCAGTACTTC. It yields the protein CASSDQGAGYEQYF.

The CDR3 nucleotides read TGTGCCAGCAGTCCCCGATGGACAGAGCCCCAGCATTTT. Translation gives CASSPRWTEPQHF. The chain uses TRBV6-1 and TRBJ1-5, with D perhaps matching TRBD1 (6 bases). Germline lookup yields CDR1 MNHNS and CDR2 SASEGT. CDR3 length: 13 amino acids. V gave up 5 bases and J gave up 8 bases, with 13 bases separating them.

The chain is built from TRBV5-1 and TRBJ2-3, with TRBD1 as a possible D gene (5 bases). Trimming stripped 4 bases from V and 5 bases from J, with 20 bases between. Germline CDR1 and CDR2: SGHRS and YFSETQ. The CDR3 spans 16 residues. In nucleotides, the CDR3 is TGCGCCAGCAGCCTCATCGTAACAGGTTCGGGAGATACGCAGTATTTT. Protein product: CASSLIVTGSGDTQYF.

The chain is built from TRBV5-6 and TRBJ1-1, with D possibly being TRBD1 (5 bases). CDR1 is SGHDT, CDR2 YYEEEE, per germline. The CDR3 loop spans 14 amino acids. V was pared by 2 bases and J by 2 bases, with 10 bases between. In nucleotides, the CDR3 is TGTGCCAGCAGCTTCCAGGGTTCTAACACTGAAGCTTTCTTT. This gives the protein CASSFQGSNTEAFF. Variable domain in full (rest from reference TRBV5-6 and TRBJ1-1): DAGVTQSPTHLIKTRGQQVTLRCSPKSGHDTVSWYQQALGQGPQFIFQYYEEEERQRGNFPDRFSGHQFPNYSSELNVNALLLGDSALYLCASSFQGSNTEAFFGQGTRLTVV.

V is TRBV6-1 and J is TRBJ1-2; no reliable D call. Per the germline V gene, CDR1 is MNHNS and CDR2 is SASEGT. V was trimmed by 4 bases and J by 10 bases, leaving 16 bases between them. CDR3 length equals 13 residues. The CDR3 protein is CASSVDGSMDYTF. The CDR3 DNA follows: TGTGCCAGCAGTGTTGACGGGTCTATGGACTACACCTTC.

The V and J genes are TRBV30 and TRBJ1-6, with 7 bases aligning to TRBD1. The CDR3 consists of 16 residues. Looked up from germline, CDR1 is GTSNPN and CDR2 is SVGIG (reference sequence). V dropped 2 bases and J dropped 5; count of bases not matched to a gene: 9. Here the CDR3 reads CAWSPTGPTNNSPLHF. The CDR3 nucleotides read TGTGCCTGGAGTCCGACAGGGCCCACGAATAATTCACCCCTCCACTTT.

Here the CDR3 reads CAWTMGTGLSYEQYF. The CDR3 nucleotides read TGTGCCTGGACCATGGGGACAGGGCTTTCCTACGAGCAGTACTTC. The V and J genes are TRBV30 and TRBJ2-7; 9 nucleotides align to TRBD1. Looked up from germline, CDR1 is GTSNPN and CDR2 is SVGIG (reference sequence). CDR3 length equals 15 residues. V lost 4 bases to trimming and J lost 1 base; unmatched junction nucleotides: 8.

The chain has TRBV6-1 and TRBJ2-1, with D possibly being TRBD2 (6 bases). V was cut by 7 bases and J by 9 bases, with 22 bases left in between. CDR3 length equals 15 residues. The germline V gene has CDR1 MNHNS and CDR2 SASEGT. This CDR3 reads CASILLGGVRGEQFF. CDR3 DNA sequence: TGTGCCAGCATCCTTCTGGGCGGGGTTCGGGGTGAGCAGTTCTTC.

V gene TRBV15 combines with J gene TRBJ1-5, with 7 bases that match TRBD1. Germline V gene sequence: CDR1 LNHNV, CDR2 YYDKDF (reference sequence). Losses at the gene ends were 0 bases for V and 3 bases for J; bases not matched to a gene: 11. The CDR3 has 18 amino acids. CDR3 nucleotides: TGTGCCACCAGCAGAGATCTTTTCGGGACAGTTAACAATCAGCCCCAGCATTTT. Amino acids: CATSRDLFGTVNNQPQHF. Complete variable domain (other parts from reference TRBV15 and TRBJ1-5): DAMVIQNPRYQVTQFGKPVTLSCSQTLNHNVMYWYQQKSSQAPKLLFHYYDKDFNNEADTPDNFQSRRPNTSFCFLDIRSPGLGDTAMYLCATSRDLFGTVNNQPQHFGDGTRLSIL.

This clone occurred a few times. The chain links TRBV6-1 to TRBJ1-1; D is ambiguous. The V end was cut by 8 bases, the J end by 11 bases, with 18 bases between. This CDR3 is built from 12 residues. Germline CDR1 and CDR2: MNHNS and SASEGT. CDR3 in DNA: TGTGCCAGCGACGGTGGGAGTGGGCATGCTTTCTTT. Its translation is CASDGGSGHAFF.

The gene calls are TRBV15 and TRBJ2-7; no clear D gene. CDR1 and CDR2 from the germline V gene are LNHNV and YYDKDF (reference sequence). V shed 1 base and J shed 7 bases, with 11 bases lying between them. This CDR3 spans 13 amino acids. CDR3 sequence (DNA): TGTGCCACCAGCAGAGTTCAGTTTTCGGAGCAGTACTTC. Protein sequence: CATSRVQFSEQYF. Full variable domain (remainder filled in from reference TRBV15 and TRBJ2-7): DAMVIQNPRYQVTQFGKPVTLSCSQTLNHNVMYWYQQKSSQAPKLLFHYYDKDFNNEADTPDNFQSRRPNTSFCFLDIRSPGLGDTAMYLCATSRVQFSEQYFGPGTRLTVT.

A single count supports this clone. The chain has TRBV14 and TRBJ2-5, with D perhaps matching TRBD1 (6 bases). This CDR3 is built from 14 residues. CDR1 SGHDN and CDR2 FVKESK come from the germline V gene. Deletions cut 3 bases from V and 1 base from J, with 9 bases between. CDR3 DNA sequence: TGTGCCAGCAGCCAGGACAGCAGCCAAGAGACCCAGTACTTC. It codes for CASSQDSSQETQYF.

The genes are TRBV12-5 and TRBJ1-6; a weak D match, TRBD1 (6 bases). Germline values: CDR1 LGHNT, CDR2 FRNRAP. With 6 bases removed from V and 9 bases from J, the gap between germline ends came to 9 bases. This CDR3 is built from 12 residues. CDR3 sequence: CASGPTGSPLHF. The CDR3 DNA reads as TGTGCTAGTGGGCCGACAGGTTCACCCCTCCACTTT.

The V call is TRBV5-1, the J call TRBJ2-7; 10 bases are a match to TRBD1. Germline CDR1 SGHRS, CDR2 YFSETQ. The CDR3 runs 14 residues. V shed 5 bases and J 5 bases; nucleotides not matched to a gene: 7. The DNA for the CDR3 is TGCGCCAGCAGAATCGACAGGGGGCTCGACGAGCAGTACTTC. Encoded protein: CASRIDRGLDEQYF.

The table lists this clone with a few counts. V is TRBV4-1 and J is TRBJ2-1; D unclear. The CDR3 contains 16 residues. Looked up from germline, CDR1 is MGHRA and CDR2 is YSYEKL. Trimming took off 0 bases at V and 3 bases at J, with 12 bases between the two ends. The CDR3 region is CASSQDKNSIYNEQFF. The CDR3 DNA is TGCGCCAGCAGCCAAGATAAGAACAGTATCTACAATGAGCAGTTCTTC.

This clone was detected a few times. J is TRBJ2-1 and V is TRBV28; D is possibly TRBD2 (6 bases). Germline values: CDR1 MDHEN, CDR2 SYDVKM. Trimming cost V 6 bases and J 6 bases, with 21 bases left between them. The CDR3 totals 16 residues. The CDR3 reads CASRLLYTGVLNEQFF. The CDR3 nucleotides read TGTGCCAGCAGACTTCTCTATACGGGAGTCCTCAATGAGCAGTTCTTC. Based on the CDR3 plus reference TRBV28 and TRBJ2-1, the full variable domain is DVKVTQSSRYLVKRTGEKVFLECVQDMDHENMFWYRQDPGLGLRLIYFSYDVKMKEKGDIPEGYSVSREKKERFSLILESASTNQTSMYLCASRLLYTGVLNEQFFGPGTRLTVL.

CDR3 nucleotides: TGTGCCAGCAGTCCTAACAGGGGCTACACCTTC. Its protein product is CASSPNRGYTF. This chain links TRBV2 with TRBJ1-2, with D possibly matching TRBD1 (5 bases). CDR1 is SNHLY and CDR2 is FYNNEI in the germline V gene. The CDR3 sequence is 11 residues long. V lost 5 bases, J lost 8 bases, and 9 bases lay in between.

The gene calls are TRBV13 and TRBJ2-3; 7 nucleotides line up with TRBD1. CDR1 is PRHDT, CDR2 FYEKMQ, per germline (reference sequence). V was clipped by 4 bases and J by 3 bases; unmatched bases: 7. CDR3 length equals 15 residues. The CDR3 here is CASSSRQGKTDTQYF. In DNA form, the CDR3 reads TGTGCCAGCAGCTCGAGACAGGGCAAAACAGATACGCAGTATTTT.

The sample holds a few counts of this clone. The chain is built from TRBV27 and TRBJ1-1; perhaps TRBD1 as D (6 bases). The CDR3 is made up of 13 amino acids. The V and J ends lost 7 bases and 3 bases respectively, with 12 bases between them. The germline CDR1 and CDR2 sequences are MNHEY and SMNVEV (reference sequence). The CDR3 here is CASKTGLHTEAFF. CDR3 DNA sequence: TGTGCCAGCAAAACAGGGTTACACACTGAAGCTTTCTTT.

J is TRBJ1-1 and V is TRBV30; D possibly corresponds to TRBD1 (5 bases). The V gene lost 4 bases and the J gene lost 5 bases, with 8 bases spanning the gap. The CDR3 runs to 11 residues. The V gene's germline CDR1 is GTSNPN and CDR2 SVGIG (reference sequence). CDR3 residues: CAWTTVTEAFF. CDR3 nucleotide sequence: TGTGCCTGGACGACAGTGACTGAAGCTTTCTTT.

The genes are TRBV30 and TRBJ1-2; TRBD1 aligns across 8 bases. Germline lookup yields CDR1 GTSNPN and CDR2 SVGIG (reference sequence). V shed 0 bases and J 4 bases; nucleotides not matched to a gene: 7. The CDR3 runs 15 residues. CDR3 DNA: TGTGCCTGGAGTGTAACAGGGGGGAGAGGCTATGGCTACACCTTC. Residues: CAWSVTGGRGYGYTF.

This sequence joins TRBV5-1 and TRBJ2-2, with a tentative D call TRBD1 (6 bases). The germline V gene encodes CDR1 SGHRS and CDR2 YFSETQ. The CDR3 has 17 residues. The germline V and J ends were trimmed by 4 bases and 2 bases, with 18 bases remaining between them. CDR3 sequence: CASSPRPGAINTGELFF. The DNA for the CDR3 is TGCGCCAGCAGCCCCCGACCAGGGGCCATAAACACCGGGGAGCTGTTTTTT.

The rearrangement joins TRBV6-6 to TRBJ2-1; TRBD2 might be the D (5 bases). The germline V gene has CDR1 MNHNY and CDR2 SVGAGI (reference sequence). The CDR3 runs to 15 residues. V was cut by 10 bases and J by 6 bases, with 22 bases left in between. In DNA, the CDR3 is TGTGCCACATATTCTAGCTCACGGGTTGGCAATGAGCAGTTCTTC. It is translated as CATYSSSRVGNEQFF.

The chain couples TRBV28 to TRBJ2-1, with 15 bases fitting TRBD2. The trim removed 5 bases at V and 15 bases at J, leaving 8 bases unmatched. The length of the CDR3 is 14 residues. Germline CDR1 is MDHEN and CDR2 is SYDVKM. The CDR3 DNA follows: TGTGCCAGCAGTCCCGGGACTAGCGGGAGGATCCGGTTCTTC. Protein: CASSPGTSGRIRFF.

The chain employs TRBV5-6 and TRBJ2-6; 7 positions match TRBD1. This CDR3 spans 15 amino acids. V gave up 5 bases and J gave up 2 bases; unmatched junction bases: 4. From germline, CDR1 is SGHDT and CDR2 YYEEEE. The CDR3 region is CASSRQGPGANVLTF. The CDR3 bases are TGTGCCAGCAGTCGACAGGGTCCTGGGGCCAACGTCCTGACTTTC.